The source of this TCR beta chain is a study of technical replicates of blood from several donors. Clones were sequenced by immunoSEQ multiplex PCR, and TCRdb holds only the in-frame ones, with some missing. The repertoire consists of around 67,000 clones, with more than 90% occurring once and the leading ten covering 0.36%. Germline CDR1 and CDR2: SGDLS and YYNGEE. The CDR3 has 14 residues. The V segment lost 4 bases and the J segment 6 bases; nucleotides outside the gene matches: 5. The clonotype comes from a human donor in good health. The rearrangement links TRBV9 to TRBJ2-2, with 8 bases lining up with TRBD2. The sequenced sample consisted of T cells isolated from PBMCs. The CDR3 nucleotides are TGTGCCAGCAGCTTTGGACTAGCTGCCGGGGAGCTGTTTTTT. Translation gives CASSFGLAAGELFF.